Listed below are T cell receptor beta chains from one sample, sequenced in a study of blood T cell repertoires in COVID-19. TCRdb's copy holds only in-frame clones and misses some; the assay was immunoSEQ multiplex PCR. The sample has roughly 280,000 clones, 88% seen once. Material: PBMCs or T cells enriched from blood (not recorded which). Receptor source: a woman between 45 and 65 years old who had recovered from COVID-19. Each CDR3 is given with its conserved first and last residue. A D gene is named only where the DNA matches it firmly. Some rows mark clone size as missing; the rest say once, few, many or name a class of expanded clone.

>TRBV28|TRBJ1-5|NA|NA
CASSEGTMNNQPQHF
TGTGCCAGCAGCGAAGGGACAATGAACAATCAGCCCCAGCATTTT
>TRBV9|TRBJ2-4|TRBD2|NA
CASSAPGGGNIQYF
TGTGCCAGCAGCGCCCCGGGGGGGGGAAACATTCAGTACTTC
>TRBV9|TRBJ1-2|NA|once
CASSVDSNYGYTF
TGTGCCAGCAGCGTCGACAGTAACTATGGCTACACCTTC
>TRBV24-1|TRBJ2-3|NA|NA
CATSDPQAGSTDTQYF
TGTGCCACCAGTGATCCCCAGGCGGGAAGCACAGATACGCAGTATTTT
>TRBV7-9|TRBJ2-7|NA|NA
CASSLGTRSRAEQYF
TGTGCCAGCAGCTTAGGTACCAGGTCCAGGGCCGAGCAGTACTTC
>TRBV7-3|TRBJ2-5|TRBD2|NA
CASSSSAGGIQETQYF
TGTGCCAGCAGCTCGTCAGCGGGAGGAATCCAAGAGACCCAGTACTTC
>TRBV4-2|TRBJ2-5|TRBD2|few
CASSHAGTSGRLAQYF
TGTGCCAGCAGCCATGCCGGGACTAGCGGGAGATTAGCCCAGTACTTC
>TRBV19|TRBJ1-5|TRBD1|NA
CASSVDRADNQPQHF
TGTGCCAGTAGTGTCGACAGGGCGGACAATCAGCCCCAGCATTTT
>TRBV5-5|TRBJ2-6|NA|NA
CASSPLPSISGANVLTF
TGTGCCAGCAGCCCGCTCCCGTCTATCTCTGGGGCCAACGTCCTGACTTTC
>TRBV6-5|TRBJ1-4|NA|NA
CASKDKGTTNEKLFF
TGTGCCAGCAAGGATAAGGGGACAACTAATGAAAAACTGTTTTTT
>TRBV9|TRBJ1-3|NA|NA
CASSVSSTGRSGNTIYF
TGTGCCAGCAGCGTATCTTCGACAGGACGCTCTGGAAACACCATATATTTT
>TRBV5-1|TRBJ2-3|TRBD2|NA
CASSLVGLARNTDTQYF
TGCGCCAGCAGCTTGGTTGGACTAGCGAGAAACACAGATACGCAGTATTTT
>TRBV18|TRBJ1-1|TRBD1|NA
CASSPQGAEAFF
TGTGCCAGCTCGCCACAGGGGGCTGAAGCTTTCTTT
>TRBV2|TRBJ1-2|NA|NA
CASSEFNRVGGYTF
TGTGCCAGCAGTGAATTTAACAGGGTGGGAGGCTACACCTTC
>TRBV6-2/TRBV6-3|TRBJ2-2|TRBD1|NA
CASSDRAHTGELFF
TGTGCCAGCAGTGACAGGGCGCACACCGGGGAGCTGTTTTTT
>TRBV5-1|TRBJ2-7|TRBD1|NA
CASSGPGQRYEQYF
TGCGCCAGCAGCGGCCCGGGACAGCGTTACGAGCAGTACTTC
>TRBV7-2|TRBJ1-5|NA|NA
CASSGQGSNQPQHF
TGTGCCAGCAGTGGGCAGGGGTCCAATCAGCCCCAGCATTTT
>TRBV5-4|TRBJ1-6|NA|NA
CASSGQAYNSPLHF
TGTGCCAGCAGCGGTCAGGCCTATAATTCACCCCTCCACTTT
>TRBV28|TRBJ2-1|TRBD2|NA
CASRQTSGRAYNEQFF
TGTGCCAGCAGACAAACTAGCGGGAGGGCATACAATGAGCAGTTCTTC
>TRBV19|TRBJ1-3|TRBD1|NA
CATRGTASGNTIYF
TGTGCCACGAGGGGGACAGCCTCTGGAAACACCATATATTTT
>TRBV28|TRBJ2-1|NA|NA
CASSPGDSKGGEQFF
TGTGCCAGCAGCCCGGGGGACTCGAAGGGAGGCGAGCAGTTCTTC
>TRBV29-1|TRBJ2-7|TRBD1|once
CSVEDPGQKAYEQYF
TGCAGCGTTGAAGATCCGGGACAGAAAGCGTACGAGCAGTACTTC
>TRBV7-9|TRBJ1-2|NA|NA
CASSEGTRIYGYTF
TGTGCCAGCAGCGAAGGGACAAGGATCTATGGCTACACCTTC
>TRBV7-9|TRBJ2-3|TRBD2|NA
CASSLASGGSATDTQYF
TGTGCCAGCAGCTTAGCGTCAGGCGGGAGTGCGACAGATACGCAGTATTTT
>TRBV24-1|TRBJ1-4|TRBD1|few
CATSDTGTGGKLFF
TGTGCCACCAGTGATACCGGGACAGGGGGTAAACTGTTTTTT
>TRBV5-1|TRBJ2-3|NA|NA
CASSSGSPGTDTQYF
TGCGCCAGCTCGAGCGGTTCCCCCGGAACAGATACGCAGTATTTT
>TRBV18|TRBJ1-1|TRBD1|once
CASSPLGTGGNTEAFF
TGTGCCAGCTCACCTTTAGGGACAGGGGGCAACACTGAAGCTTTCTTT
>TRBV15|TRBJ2-7|TRBD1|NA
CATSSVPRGPAPYEQYF
TGTGCCACCAGCAGTGTTCCCAGGGGGCCCGCCCCCTACGAGCAGTACTTC
>TRBV12-5|TRBJ2-1|NA|NA
CASAILASSEQFF
TGTGCTAGTGCCATTCTGGCTAGCAGTGAGCAGTTCTTC
>TRBV6-5|TRBJ1-6|TRBD1|NA
CASSQTRTGGSPLHF
TGTGCCAGCAGTCAAACCCGGACAGGGGGTTCACCCCTCCACTTT
>TRBV4-1|TRBJ1-4|TRBD1|NA
CASSHGTGSEKLFF
TGCGCCAGCAGCCACGGGACAGGGAGTGAAAAACTGTTTTTT
>TRBV28|TRBJ1-1|TRBD1|NA
CASSSAGQGRPEAFF
TGTGCCAGCAGTTCCGCCGGACAGGGTAGACCTGAAGCTTTCTTT
>TRBV7-9|TRBJ1-1|NA|NA
CASSFRFGSLEAFF
TGTGCCAGCAGCTTTCGGTTCGGGTCCCTTGAAGCTTTCTTT
>TRBV7-8|TRBJ1-4|NA|NA
CASSLVSGNEKLFF
TGTGCCAGCAGCTTAGTCTCCGGGAATGAAAAACTGTTTTTT
>TRBV9|TRBJ2-1|TRBD2|NA
CASSSLAGLYNEQFF
TGTGCCAGCAGCTCACTAGCGGGACTTTACAATGAGCAGTTCTTC
>TRBV7-9|TRBJ2-7|TRBD1|NA
CASSLLDRGYEQYF
TGTGCCAGCAGCCTTCTAGACAGGGGCTACGAGCAGTACTTC
>TRBV6-5|TRBJ1-2|NA|NA
CASSHSQGSLGGYTF
TGTGCCAGCAGTCACTCCCAGGGGTCCCTGGGTGGCTACACCTTC
>TRBV7-9|TRBJ2-2|TRBD1|NA
CAGDRGTGELFF
TGTGCCGGGGACAGGGGAACCGGGGAGCTGTTTTTT
>TRBV5-5|TRBJ1-6|NA|NA
CASSLGPNSPLHF
TGTGCCAGCAGCTTGGGGCCCAATTCACCCCTCCACTTT
>TRBV19|TRBJ2-5|TRBD1|NA
CASSPRGRGETQYF
TGTGCCAGTAGCCCCAGGGGGCGCGGAGAGACCCAGTACTTC
>TRBV6-6|TRBJ2-2|NA|NA
CASSYTTGFTGELFF
TGTGCCAGCAGTTACACCACAGGGTTTACCGGGGAGCTGTTTTTT
>TRBV3-1/TRBV3-2|TRBJ2-7|TRBD1|NA
CASSQGINRDSLVGARYEQYF
TGTGCCAGCAGCCAGGGCATTAACCGGGACAGCTTGGTCGGGGCCCGATACGAGCAGTACTTC
>TRBV7-2|TRBJ2-1|TRBD2|NA
CASSLVAGVVGNEQFF
TGTGCCAGCAGCTTAGTAGCGGGAGTAGTAGGCAATGAGCAGTTCTTC
>TRBV18|TRBJ2-1|TRBD2|NA
CASSPLNSGSDEQFF
TGTGCCAGCTCACCATTGAATAGCGGGAGCGATGAGCAGTTCTTC
>TRBV28|TRBJ2-7|TRBD2|NA
CASSWGGSSYEQYF
TGTGCCAGCAGTTGGGGCGGGAGCTCCTACGAGCAGTACTTC
>TRBV6-2/TRBV6-3|TRBJ2-5|NA|NA
CASSYSSSFGNPREAQYF
TGTGCCAGCAGTTACTCGAGCTCTTTTGGAAATCCAAGAGAGGCCCAGTACTTC
>TRBV19|TRBJ1-4|TRBD1|NA
CASRGQGYEKLFF
TGTGCCAGTAGGGGACAGGGGTACGAAAAACTGTTTTTT
>TRBV6-5|TRBJ1-6|NA|NA
CASSYEQAFNSPLHF
TGTGCCAGCAGTTACGAACAGGCCTTTAATTCACCCCTCCACTTT
>TRBV5-1|TRBJ2-7|NA|NA
CASSQGGTGLEQYF
TGCGCCAGCAGCCAGGGGGGTACTGGTCTCGAGCAGTACTTC
>TRBV16|TRBJ1-6|NA|NA
CASSQSGGGAGSPLHF
TGTGCCAGCAGCCAAAGCGGTGGGGGGGCCGGGTCACCCCTCCACTTT
>TRBV6-2/TRBV6-3|TRBJ2-7|NA|NA
CASSYSQGLSYEQYF
TGTGCCAGCAGTTACTCGCAGGGGCTATCCTACGAGCAGTACTTC
>TRBV7-8|TRBJ2-5|NA|NA
CASSLGWGPQETQYF
TGTGCCAGCAGCTTAGGTTGGGGGCCCCAAGAGACCCAGTACTTC